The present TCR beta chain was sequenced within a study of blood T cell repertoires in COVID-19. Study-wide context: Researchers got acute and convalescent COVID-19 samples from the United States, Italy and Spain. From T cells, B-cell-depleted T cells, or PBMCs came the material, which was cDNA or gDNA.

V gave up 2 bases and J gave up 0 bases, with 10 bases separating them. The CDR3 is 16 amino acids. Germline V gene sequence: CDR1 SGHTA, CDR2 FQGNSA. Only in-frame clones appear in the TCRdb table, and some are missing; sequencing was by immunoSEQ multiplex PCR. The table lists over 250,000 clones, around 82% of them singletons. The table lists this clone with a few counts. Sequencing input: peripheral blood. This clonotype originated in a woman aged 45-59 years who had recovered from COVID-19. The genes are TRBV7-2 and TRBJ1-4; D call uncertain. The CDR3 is CASSLKTRATNEKLFF. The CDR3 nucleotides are TGTGCCAGCAGCTTAAAAACGCGAGCAACTAATGAAAAACTGTTTTTT.